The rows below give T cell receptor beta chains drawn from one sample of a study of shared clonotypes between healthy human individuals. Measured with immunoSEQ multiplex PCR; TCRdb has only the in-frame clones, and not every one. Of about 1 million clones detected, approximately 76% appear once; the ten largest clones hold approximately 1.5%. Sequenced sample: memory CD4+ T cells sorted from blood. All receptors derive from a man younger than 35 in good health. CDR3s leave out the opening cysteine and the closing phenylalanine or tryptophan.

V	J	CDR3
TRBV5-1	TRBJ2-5	ASSIGTGVRETQY
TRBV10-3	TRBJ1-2	AISESLRRYT
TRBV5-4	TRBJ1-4	ASNLGAGEKLF
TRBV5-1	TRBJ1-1	ASSRDSLGIGTEAF
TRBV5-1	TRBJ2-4	ASSLEPGGEVQY
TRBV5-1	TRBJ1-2	ASRLNEVTYGYT
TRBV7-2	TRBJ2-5	ASSPGASGSGETQY
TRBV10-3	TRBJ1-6	AISPGQDNSPLH
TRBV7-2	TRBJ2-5	ASSATSGVKETQY
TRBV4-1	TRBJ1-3	ASSQVNVSPNGNTIY
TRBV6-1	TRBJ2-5	ASRGSGEETQY
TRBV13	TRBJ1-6	ASSLVGGNQNNSPLH
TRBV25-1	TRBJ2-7	ANRARRGGIRAYEQY
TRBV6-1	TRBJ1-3	ASRWSSGNTIY
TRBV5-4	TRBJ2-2	ASSSDRGDTGELF
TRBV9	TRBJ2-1	ASSVGQGFNEQF
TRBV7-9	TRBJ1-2	AGSQRLGTGRADYGYT
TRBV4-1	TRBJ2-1	ASSQDRASRGDEQF
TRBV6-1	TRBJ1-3	ASSNPGQGNTIY
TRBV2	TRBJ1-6	ASHAGGSPLH
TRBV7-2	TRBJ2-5	ASSSGLAGETQY
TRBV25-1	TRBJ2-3	ASSSGGVTQY
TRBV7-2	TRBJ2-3	ASSSTSGRTDTQY
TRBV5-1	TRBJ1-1	ASSLGGPGTEAF
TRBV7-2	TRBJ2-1	ASSLDSGRVSDEQF
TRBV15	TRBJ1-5	ATSMGQANQPQH
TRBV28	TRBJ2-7	ASSLGGLTYEQY
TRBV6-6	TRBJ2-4	ASTTGAKNIQY
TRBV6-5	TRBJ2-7	ASRSSGLAGYEQY
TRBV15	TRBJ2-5	ATSRGGFVETQY
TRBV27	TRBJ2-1	ASSLGQGGYNEQF
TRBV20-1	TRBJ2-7	SARGTYEQY
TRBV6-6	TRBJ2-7	ASTPTSGGYEQY
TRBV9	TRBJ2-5	ASSGEIQGGETQY
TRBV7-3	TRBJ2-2	ASSLVGRANTGELF
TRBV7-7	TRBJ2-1	ASSQGSWKGEQF
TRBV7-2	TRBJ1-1	ASSSRPQNTEAF
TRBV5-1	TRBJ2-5	ASSLPQGVGETQY
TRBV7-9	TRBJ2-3	ASSLAMTSGASTDTQY
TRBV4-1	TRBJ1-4	ASSQGAGPSANEKLF
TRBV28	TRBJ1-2	ATATGPNYGYT
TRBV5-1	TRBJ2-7	ASRGQGGFLDEQY
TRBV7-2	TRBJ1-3	ASGTTSSGNTIY
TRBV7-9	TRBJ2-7	ASSPRSGGGKIYEQY
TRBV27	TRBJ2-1	ASSRQTPSSYNEQF
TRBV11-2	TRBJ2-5	ASSLGGVGETQY
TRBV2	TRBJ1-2	ASSEDRATIYGYT
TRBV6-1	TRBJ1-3	ASQGSGNTIY
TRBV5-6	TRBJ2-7	ASSFRGLPYEQY
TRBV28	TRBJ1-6	ASSVSSYSPLH
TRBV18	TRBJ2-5	ASSPGQVQETQY
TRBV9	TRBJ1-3	ASSLRDSVSGNTIY
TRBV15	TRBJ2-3	ATRGIRGSPTDTQY
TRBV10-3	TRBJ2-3	ASRRAGIVTDTQY
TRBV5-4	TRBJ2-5	ASTRDPNGQETQY
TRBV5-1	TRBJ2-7	ASSLEGGPTGEQY
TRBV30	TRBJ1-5	AWSVVGRANQPQH
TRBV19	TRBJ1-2	ASSPDRGRTRGYT
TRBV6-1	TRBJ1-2	ASAPERNLKGYT
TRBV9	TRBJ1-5	ASSVGTGSPSQPQH